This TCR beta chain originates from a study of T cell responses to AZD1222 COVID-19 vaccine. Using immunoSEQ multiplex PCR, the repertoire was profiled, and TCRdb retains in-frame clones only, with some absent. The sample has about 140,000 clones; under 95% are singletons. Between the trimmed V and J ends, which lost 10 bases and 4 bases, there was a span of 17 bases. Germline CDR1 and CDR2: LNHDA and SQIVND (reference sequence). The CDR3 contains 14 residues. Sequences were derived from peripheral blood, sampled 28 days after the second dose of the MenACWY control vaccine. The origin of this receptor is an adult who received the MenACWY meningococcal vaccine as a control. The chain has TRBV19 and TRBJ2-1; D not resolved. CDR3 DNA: TGTGCCACCCCCTCGGCTCGGCGGTACAATGAGCAGTTCTTC. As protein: CATPSARRYNEQFF.